This T cell receptor beta chain was found in a study of blood T cell repertoires in COVID-19. Study background: PBMCs, B-cell-depleted T cells, or T cells were the source of the cDNA or gDNA that made up the material.

Trimming stripped 2 bases from V and 6 bases from J, with 11 bases between. This CDR3 has 13 residues. Germline V lookup: CDR1 SGHRS, CDR2 YFSETQ. Original data processing: Counts of nucleated cells, estimated from reference gene primer amplification, were obtained. The table came from immunoSEQ multiplex PCR; TCRdb's copy has only in-frame clones and leaves some out. That table supplies the V and J calls and clone size; D and trimming were determined from the DNA. The sample holds 200,000 to 250,000 clones; just under 85% are singletons and the top ten take under 4.5%. The V call is TRBV5-1, the J call TRBJ1-2; D ambiguous. This TCR derives from a man between 50 and 59 years old with acute or convalescent COVID-19. The specimen sequenced was peripheral blood. CDR3 protein: CASSFGVGDGYTF. The CDR3 region has the DNA TGCGCCAGCAGCTTTGGAGTCGGGGATGGCTACACCTTC.